What follows are 26 T cell receptor beta chains derived from one specimen sequenced in a study of OX40 agonist ivuxolimab in advanced cancers. Using immunoSEQ multiplex PCR, the repertoire was profiled, and TCRdb retains in-frame clones only, with some absent. The sample holds tens of thousands of clones; more than 75% are singletons and the top ten take roughly 30%. The sample was CD4+ or CD8+ T cells sorted from blood, taken in a trial of the OX40 agonist ivuxolimab. The source of these receptors is an adult with an advanced solid tumor such as melanoma, head and neck, liver or kidney cancer.

The chain joins TRBV6-5 to TRBJ2-7; the match to TRBD2 covers 11 bases. Germline values: CDR1 MNHEY, CDR2 SVGAGI. The CDR3 totals 15 residues. With V trimmed by 6 bases and J by 6 bases, 10 bases remained unmatched. CDR3 coding DNA: TGTGCCAGCAGACAAACCGGGACTAGCGGAGCCGAGCAGTACTTC. This encodes CASRQTGTSGAEQYF.

The chain couples TRBV5-1 to TRBJ2-7, with a tentative D call TRBD2 (6 bases). The length of the CDR3 is 15 residues. V lost 2 bases and J lost 3, with 15 bases in between. Germline V gene lookup returns CDR1 SGHRS and CDR2 YFSETQ. DNA for the CDR3: TGCGCCAGCAGCTTATTCGAGGTCGGGGGCTACGAGCAGTACTTC. This encodes CASSLFEVGGYEQYF.

DNA of the CDR3: TGTGCCAGCAGCTTCAGCCCGGGACACAGGGAGGATGGCTACACCTTC. It yields the protein CASSFSPGHREDGYTF. The chain links TRBV11-2 to TRBJ1-2; the D gene is possibly TRBD1 (6 bases). CDR3 size: 16 residues. V lost 3 bases and J lost 6, with 20 bases in between. Germline V gives CDR1 SGHAT, CDR2 FQNNGV.

The V call is TRBV27, the J call TRBJ2-1; D not resolved. V lost 3 bases, J lost 8 bases, and 5 bases lay in between. Germline CDR1 is MNHEY and CDR2 is SMNVEV (reference sequence). The CDR3 runs 11 residues. CDR3 sequence (DNA): TGTGCCAGCAGTTTTAATCATGAGCAGTTCTTC. Residues: CASSFNHEQFF.

This clone has a single count. The chain joins TRBV7-8 to TRBJ2-5, with 8 bases lining up with TRBD1. The CDR3 spans 17 residues. Germline CDR1 SGHVS, CDR2 FQNEAQ. V lost 1 base to trimming and J lost 0 bases; unmatched junction nucleotides: 7. CDR3: CASSLVLGQENQETQYF. CDR3 sequence (DNA): TGTGCCAGCAGCTTAGTCTTGGGACAGGAGAACCAAGAGACCCAGTACTTC.

The CDR3 protein is CASSVRGLANEQFF. CDR3 sequence (DNA): TGTGCCAGCAGCGTAAGGGGACTAGCCAATGAGCAGTTCTTC. The chain has TRBV9 and TRBJ2-1; 9 bases map to TRBD2. The J segment lost 6 bases and the V segment lost 1 base, leaving 2 bases of the junction unmatched. Per the germline V gene, CDR1 is SGDLS and CDR2 is YYNGEE. The CDR3 runs 14 residues.

V usage is TRBV5-1 and J usage is TRBJ2-5, with TRBD2 matching over 10 bases. J gave up 2 bases and V 3 bases, and 4 bases lay outside the gene matches. Germline V lookup: CDR1 SGHRS, CDR2 YFSETQ. The CDR3 runs 15 residues. Here the CDR3 DNA reads TGCGCCAGCAGCTCGACTAGCGGGCGACAAGAGACCCAGTACTTC. Amino acid sequence: CASSSTSGRQETQYF.

The J gene is TRBJ2-2, the V gene TRBV29-1, with D perhaps matching TRBD2 (6 bases). Germline lookup yields CDR1 SQVTM and CDR2 ANQGSEA. This CDR3 contains 15 residues. The germline V and J ends were trimmed by 6 bases and 1 base, with 15 bases remaining between them. The DNA for the CDR3 is TGCAGCGTAGGAGGGAAAGGTGGGAACACCGGGGAGCTGTTTTTT. Amino acid sequence: CSVGGKGGNTGELFF.

The V call is TRBV9, the J call TRBJ2-2; 9 bases are shared with TRBD1. Germline-derived CDR1 and CDR2 are SGDLS and YYNGEE. The V gene end was trimmed by 3 bases and the J gene end by 2 bases; junction bases not matched to a gene: 5. The CDR3 runs to 16 residues. CDR3 DNA sequence: TGTGCCAGCAGCGGTACAGGGGGCGGAAACACCGGGGAGCTGTTTTTT. It is translated as CASSGTGGGNTGELFF.

The genes are TRBV2 and TRBJ1-5; TRBD1 aligns across 9 bases. V lost 6 bases, J lost 1 base, and 4 bases stayed unmatched. CDR1 is SNHLY and CDR2 is FYNNEI in the germline V gene. The CDR3 contains 15 residues. CDR3 region: CASRTGGLSNQPQHF. CDR3 DNA: TGTGCCAGCAGGACAGGGGGTTTAAGCAATCAGCCCCAGCATTTT.

The chain combines TRBV11-2 with TRBJ2-5, with D possibly matching TRBD2 (5 bases). The V end was cut by 5 bases, the J end by 5 bases, with 9 bases between. CDR1 is SGHAT, CDR2 FQNNGV, per germline. There are 12 residues in the CDR3. The CDR3 loop is CASSHLAETQYF. DNA for the CDR3: TGTGCCAGCAGCCATTTAGCGGAGACCCAGTACTTC.

The genes are TRBV18 and TRBJ1-6, with TRBD1 as a possible D gene (6 bases). Trimming took off 2 bases at V and 4 bases at J, with 12 bases between the two ends. Per the germline V gene, CDR1 is KGHSH and CDR2 is LQKENI. The CDR3 totals 16 residues. The CDR3: CASSPRQVLYNSPLHF. The CDR3 nucleotides are TGTGCCAGCTCACCAAGACAGGTCCTTTATAATTCACCCCTCCACTTT.

The sample holds one count of this clone. Distinct nucleotide sequences in the sample also encode this CDR3. This chain connects TRBV13 to TRBJ2-3; 8 bases align to TRBD2. Germline CDR1 PRHDT, CDR2 FYEKMQ (reference sequence). Trimming removed 8 bases from V and 2 bases from J; junction bases left unmatched: 15. This CDR3 is 17 amino acids long. The CDR3 here is CASPGLAGGHLTDTQYF. The CDR3 bases are TGTGCCAGCCCGGGACTGGCGGGGGGCCACCTCACAGATACGCAGTATTTT. The entire variable domain, with the rest obtained from reference TRBV13 and TRBJ2-3, is as follows: AAGVIQSPRHLIKEKRETATLKCYPIPRHDTVYWYQQGPGQDPQFLISFYEKMQSDKGSIPDRFSAQQFSDYHSELNMSSLELGDSALYFCASPGLAGGHLTDTQYFGPGTRLTVL.

The chain is built from TRBV27 and TRBJ2-7, with D unresolved. V gave up 5 bases and J gave up 3 bases, with 11 bases separating them. Germline CDR1 MNHEY, CDR2 SMNVEV (reference sequence). The CDR3 loop spans 13 amino acids. The CDR3 sequence is CASSQRRYYEQYF. In nucleotides, the CDR3 is TGTGCCAGCAGTCAGAGAAGGTACTACGAGCAGTACTTC.

The chain employs TRBV5-5 and TRBJ2-2; TRBD2 agrees at 8 bases. CDR1 is SGHKS, CDR2 YYEKEE, per germline (reference sequence). The CDR3 spans 17 residues. V lost 1 base to trimming and J lost 7 bases; unmatched junction nucleotides: 12. The CDR3 reads CASSLTSGSVIIGELFF. The CDR3 bases are TGTGCCAGCAGCTTGACCAGCGGGAGCGTTATCATCGGGGAGCTGTTTTTT.

The V call is TRBV28, the J call TRBJ1-3; D gene ambiguous. CDR3 size: 16 residues. In germline, CDR1 is MDHEN, CDR2 SYDVKM. Trimming took 3 bases from V and 0 from J, leaving 12 bases between them. CDR3 sequence (DNA): TGTGCCAGCAGTTTTGGTCAGACCTACTCTGGAAACACCATATATTTT. It translates to CASSFGQTYSGNTIYF.

The sample holds a few counts of this clone. The J gene is TRBJ2-7, the V gene TRBV19; D possibly uses TRBD1 or TRBD2 (5 bases each). Germline lookup yields CDR1 LNHDA and CDR2 SQIVND (reference sequence). This CDR3 region has 15 residues. V dropped 5 bases and J dropped 4 bases, with 18 bases sitting between them. For the CDR3, the DNA is TGTGCCAGTAGTCCTGGTGGGACCGAGGCTTACGAGCAGTACTTC. Encoded protein: CASSPGGTEAYEQYF.

The chain couples TRBV7-9 to TRBJ2-1, with D perhaps matching TRBD2 (6 bases). The germline V and J ends were trimmed by 5 bases and 7 bases, with 9 bases remaining between them. This CDR3 comprises 12 residues. The germline V gene encodes CDR1 SEHNR and CDR2 FQNEAQ (reference sequence). As DNA, the CDR3 is TGTGCCAGCAGCCGGGGGTTTAATGAGCAGTTCTTC. The encoded protein is CASSRGFNEQFF. Looking up the rest from reference TRBV7-9 and TRBJ2-1 gives the full variable domain: DTGVSQNPRHKITKRGQNVTFRCDPISEHNRLYWYRQTLGQGPEFLTYFQNEAQLEKSRLLSDRFSAERPKGSFSTLEIQRTEQGDSAMYLCASSRGFNEQFFGPGTRLTVL.

This chain connects TRBV5-1 to TRBJ1-3; 8 bases line up with TRBD1. CDR1 is SGHRS, CDR2 YFSETQ, per germline. The V segment lost 0 bases and the J segment 4 bases; nucleotides outside the gene matches: 0. The CDR3 is made up of 14 amino acids. The CDR3 bases are TGCGCCAGCAGCTTGGGACAGGGGGGAAACACCATATATTTT. It encodes CASSLGQGGNTIYF.

The chain couples TRBV6-1 to TRBJ1-4; D gene uncertain. The CDR3 is made up of 15 amino acids. Germline CDR1 reads MNHNS; CDR2 reads SASEGT. V was cut by 10 bases and J by 1 base, with 16 bases left in between. The CDR3 sequence: CATTLSVITNEKLFF. CDR3 sequence (DNA): TGTGCCACCACTCTATCCGTAATAACTAATGAAAAACTGTTTTTT.

The rearrangement uses TRBV7-6 and TRBJ2-7; D is undetermined. The CDR3 runs to 13 residues. The V end lost 2 bases, the J end lost 4 bases, and 9 bases lay between the germline ends. Germline V gives CDR1 SGHVS, CDR2 FNYEAQ. The CDR3 DNA reads TGTGCCAGCAGCTTATGGCCCGGTTACGAGCAGTACTTC. Translated, it gives CASSLWPGYEQYF.

The chain links TRBV27 to TRBJ2-7, with D possibly being TRBD2 (6 bases). The germline V and J ends were trimmed by 5 bases and 1 base, with 15 bases remaining between them. The CDR3 is 15 amino acids. Germline CDR1 is MNHEY and CDR2 is SMNVEV (reference sequence). CDR3 sequence: CASSLPPGGSYEQYF. DNA for the CDR3: TGTGCCAGCAGTCTTCCGCCTGGGGGGTCCTACGAGCAGTACTTC.

V gene TRBV14 combines with J gene TRBJ2-7; tentatively, D is TRBD2 (5 bases). Trimming removed 0 bases at V and 3 bases at J, with 12 bases between. Germline CDR1 is SGHDN and CDR2 is FVKESK. The CDR3 spans 15 residues. CDR3 protein: CASSQDQASSYEQYF. DNA of the CDR3: TGTGCCAGCAGCCAAGATCAGGCTAGCAGCTACGAGCAGTACTTC.

The chain combines TRBV10-3 with TRBJ1-1; D is unresolved. V lost 6 bases and J 3 bases, leaving 14 bases between the germline ends. In germline, CDR1 is ENHRY, CDR2 SYGVKD. The CDR3 has 14 residues. Written as DNA, the CDR3 is TGTGCCATCAGCCCAGCCAAAGGTGACACTGAAGCTTTCTTT. Translation gives CAISPAKGDTEAFF.

The V call is TRBV5-6, the J call TRBJ2-7, with 7 positions matching TRBD2. Losses at the gene ends were 6 bases for V and 4 bases for J; bases not matched to a gene: 13. Germline CDR1 reads SGHDT; CDR2 reads YYEEEE. This CDR3 is 15 amino acids long. CDR3 nucleotides: TGTGCCAGCATCGATATAGGCGGGGGTGTTTACGAGCAGTACTTC. Translation gives CASIDIGGGVYEQYF.

The chain joins TRBV1 to TRBJ2-2. TRBV1 is shown as a pseudogene. The CDR3 is 11 residues long. In nucleotides, the CDR3 is TGCACCAGCAGCCAGTCCGGGGAGCTGTTTTTT. This sequence encodes CTSSQSGELFF.